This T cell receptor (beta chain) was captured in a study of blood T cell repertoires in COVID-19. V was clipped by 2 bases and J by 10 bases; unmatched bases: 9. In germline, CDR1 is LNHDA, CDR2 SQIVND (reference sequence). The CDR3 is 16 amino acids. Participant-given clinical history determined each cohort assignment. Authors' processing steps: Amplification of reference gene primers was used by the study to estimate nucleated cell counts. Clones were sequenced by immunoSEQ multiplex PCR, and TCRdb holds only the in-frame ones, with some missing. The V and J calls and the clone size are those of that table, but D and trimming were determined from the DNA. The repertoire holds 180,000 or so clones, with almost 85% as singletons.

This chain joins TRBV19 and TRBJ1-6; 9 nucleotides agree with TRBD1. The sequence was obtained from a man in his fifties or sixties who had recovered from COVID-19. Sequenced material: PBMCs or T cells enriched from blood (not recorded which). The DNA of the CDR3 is TGTGCCAGTAGTATATCCGGGACAGGGACTAACTCACCCCTCCACTTT. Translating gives CASSISGTGTNSPLHF.